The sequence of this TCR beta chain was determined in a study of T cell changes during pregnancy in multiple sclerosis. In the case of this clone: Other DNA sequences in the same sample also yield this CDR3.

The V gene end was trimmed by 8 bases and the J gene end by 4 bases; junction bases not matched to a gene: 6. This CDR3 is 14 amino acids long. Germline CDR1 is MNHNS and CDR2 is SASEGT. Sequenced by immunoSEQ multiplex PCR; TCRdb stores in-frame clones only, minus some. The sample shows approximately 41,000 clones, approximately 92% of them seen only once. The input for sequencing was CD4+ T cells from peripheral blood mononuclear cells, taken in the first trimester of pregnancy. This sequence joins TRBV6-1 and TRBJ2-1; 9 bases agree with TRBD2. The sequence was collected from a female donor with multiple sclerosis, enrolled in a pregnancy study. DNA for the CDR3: TGTGCCAGCCGACTAGCGGACTCTTACAATGAGCAGTTCTTC. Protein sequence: CASRLADSYNEQFF.